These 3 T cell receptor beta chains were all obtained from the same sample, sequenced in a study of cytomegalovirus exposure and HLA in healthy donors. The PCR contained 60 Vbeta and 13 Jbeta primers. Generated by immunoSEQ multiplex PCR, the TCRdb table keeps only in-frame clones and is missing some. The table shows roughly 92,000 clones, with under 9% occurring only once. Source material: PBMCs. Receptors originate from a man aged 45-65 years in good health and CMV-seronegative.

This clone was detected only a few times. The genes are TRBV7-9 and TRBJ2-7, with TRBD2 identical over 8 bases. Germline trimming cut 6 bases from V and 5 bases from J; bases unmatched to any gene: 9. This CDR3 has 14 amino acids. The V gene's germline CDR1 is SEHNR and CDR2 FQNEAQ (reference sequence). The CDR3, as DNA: TGTGCCAGCAGTAATAGCGGGAACTTACACGAGCAGTACTTC. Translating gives CASSNSGNLHEQYF.

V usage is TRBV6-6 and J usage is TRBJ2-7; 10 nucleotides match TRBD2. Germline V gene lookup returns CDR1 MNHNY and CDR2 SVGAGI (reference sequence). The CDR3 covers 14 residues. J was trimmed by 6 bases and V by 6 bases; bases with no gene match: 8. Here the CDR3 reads CASSPGTSAFEQYF. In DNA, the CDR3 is TGTGCCAGCAGCCCCGGGACTAGCGCGTTCGAGCAGTACTTC.

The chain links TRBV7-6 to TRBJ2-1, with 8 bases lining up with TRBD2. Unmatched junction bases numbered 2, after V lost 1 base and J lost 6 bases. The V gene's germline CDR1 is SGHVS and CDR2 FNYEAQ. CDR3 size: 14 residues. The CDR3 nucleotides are TGTGCCAGCAGCTTAGTAACTAGCGGCAATGAGCAGTTCTTC. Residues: CASSLVTSGNEQFF.